This T cell receptor (beta chain) was observed in a study of T-cell memory formation after mild COVID-19. General observations from the study: Within pre-infection memory, some responding clones were found, suggesting cross-reactive memory joined.

Of note for this clonotype: Its cognate antigen is unknown.

The germline CDR1 and CDR2 sequences are SEHNR and FQNEAQ (reference sequence). The CDR3 is made up of 9 amino acids. Trimming pared 6 bases from V and 6 bases from J, leaving 2 bases between. From the 5' RACE reads, TCRdb called clonotypes with MiXCR, one entry per CDR3 protein. The data show roughly 400,000 distinct CDR3 sequences, over 15% seen once. This chain uses TRBV7-9 with TRBJ1-1; D ambiguous. The TCR originated in a man aged 18 to 30 who had mild COVID-19 (a few samples of this study predate the infection). Cell type and time point are not known. The sequencing input was PBMCs or a T cell subset sorted from them (not recorded which). CDR3 nucleotides: TGTGCCAGCAGTGCTGAAGCTTTCTTT. It is translated as CASSAEAFF.